Listed here is a single T cell receptor beta chain. The antigen it recognizes is unknown. The record has no base qualities; no much larger clone is one base away. Sample time point, as interpreted from the label and publication: baseline before first vaccination. Samples from vaccinated people were obtained from the UK trials COV001 and COV002, which included a single-blind randomized controlled phase 2/3 trial of AZD1222 (ChAdOx1 nCoV-19) in healthy adults. For TCRbeta chain sequencing, PBMC samples from trial participants were taken at day 0 and at day 28 after the second dose. As encoded in the germline V gene (reference sequence), CDR1 is LNHDA while CDR2 is SQIVND. V lost 7 bases and J lost 3 bases; the stretch between them is 12 bases long. The CDR3 goes from the cysteine to the phenylalanine over 13 residues. The sequence is cut down to CDR3 DNA, 39 bases in frame from base 1. This sample is part of a study of T cell responses to AZD1222 COVID-19 vaccine (dated by TCRdb to the early 2020s). For the study in its entirety: AZD1222 recipients given second doses at about 4 weeks or at about 12 weeks were pooled, since spike-specific TCR depth and breadth were not found to differ between the two schedules. TCR sequencing covered approximately 230 trial participants: 207 given two doses of AZD1222 and about 26 given two doses of MenACWY control vaccine. Trial participants were enrolled by age into 18-55, 56-69 and 70-plus year subgroups, with roughly 160, 29 and 62 TCR-sequenced participants respectively.

Overall results and qualifications from the work: Epitopes outside the regions mutated in the B.1.351 and B.1.1.7 variants were reportedly recognized by nearly half of the unique spike-specific TCRs. Participants were mostly white British and included more females than males, and it was suggested by the authors that clonal diversity may have been underestimated. The 56-69-year group was small, and its depth increase did not reach significance, likely because of low power. Because no day 14 peak-response samples were available, repertoires were characterized only after the peak T cell response. A significant rise in spike-specific TCR breadth and depth was observed after two AZD1222 doses relative to day 0 and relative to MenACWY recipients. The vaccine-associated CD4 TCRs covered the entire spike protein, and the dominant responses fell in regions 160-218 and 743-854. Conclusions about previously exposed vaccinees are limited because only 5 or 6 AZD1222 recipients were SARS-CoV-2 seropositive at baseline.

The CDR3 regions of human TCRbeta chains were subjected to immunosequencing. Per the source publication's procedure: TCRs in the repertoires were compared against a reference library of SARS-CoV-2-specific TCRs that had been generated with the MIRA antigen-specificity platform. Breadth was defined as the fraction of unique TCRs that were SARS-CoV-2-associated, and depth was defined as the fraction of total T cells that were SARS-CoV-2-associated. Using the MIRA data, every spike-specific TCR was mapped to the spike region that the TCR reacted to and assigned to either a CD4 or a CD8 class. Log10-transformed breadth and depth values were compared by one-way ANOVA with Sidak's multiple comparisons tests. TCRdb's version of the immuneACCESS table is confined to in-frame rearrangements and falls short of the full clone set. An unresolved V gene accounts for under half of the shortfall where checked; the remainder is of unknown origin. D and trimming come from the DNA, and the V and J calls and clone size come from that table. The sample table holds about 160,000 clones, of which approximately 91% were seen once. Of the sample, roughly 5.5% is held by the ten largest clones.

The chain is encoded by TRBV19 joined to TRBJ1-1; the D segment could be TRBD1, given 5 matching bases. The source was peripheral blood, collected on day 0 of AZD1222 vaccination. The source of this sequence is an adult in good health. Here is the DNA: TGTGCCAGTACAGGGTATCGTGACACTGAAGCTTTCTTT. This sequence encodes CASTGYRDTEAFF.